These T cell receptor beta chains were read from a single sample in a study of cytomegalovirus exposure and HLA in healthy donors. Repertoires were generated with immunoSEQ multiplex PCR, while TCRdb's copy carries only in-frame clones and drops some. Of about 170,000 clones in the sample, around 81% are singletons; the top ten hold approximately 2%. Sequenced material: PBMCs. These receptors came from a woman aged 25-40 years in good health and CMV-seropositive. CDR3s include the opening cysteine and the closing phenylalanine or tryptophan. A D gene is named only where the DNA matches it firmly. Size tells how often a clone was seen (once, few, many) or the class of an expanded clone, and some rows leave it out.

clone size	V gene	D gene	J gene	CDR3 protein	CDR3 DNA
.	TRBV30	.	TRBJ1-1	CAWSFSGGLTEAFF	TGTGCCTGGAGTTTTAGCGGGGGGCTTACTGAAGCTTTCTTT
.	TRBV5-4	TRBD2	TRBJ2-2	CASSLGGGGLHTGELFF	TGTGCCAGCAGCTTGGGAGGCGGGGGTCTTCACACCGGGGAGCTGTTTTTT
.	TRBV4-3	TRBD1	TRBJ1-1	CASSQDRTGHLTEAFF	TGCGCCAGCAGCCAAGATAGGACAGGACATCTCACTGAAGCTTTCTTT
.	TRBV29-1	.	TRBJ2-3	CSVVAGADTQYF	TGCAGCGTTGTGGCAGGGGCTGATACGCAGTATTTT
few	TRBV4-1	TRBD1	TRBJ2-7	CASSQGTGFLSYEQYF	TGCGCCAGCAGCCAGGGGACAGGGTTTCTGTCCTACGAGCAGTACTTC
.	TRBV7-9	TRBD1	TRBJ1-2	CASSLWDSDYGYTF	TGTGCCAGCAGCTTATGGGACAGTGACTATGGCTACACCTTC
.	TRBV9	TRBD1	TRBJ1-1	CASSATGVIVNTEAFF	TGTGCCAGCAGCGCCACAGGGGTAATAGTGAACACTGAAGCTTTCTTT
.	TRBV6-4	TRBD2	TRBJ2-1	CASSAGGGLYNEQFF	TGTGCCAGCAGTGCCGGGGGAGGGCTCTACAATGAGCAGTTCTTC
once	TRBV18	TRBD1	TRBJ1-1	CASSPWGQVSEAFF	TGTGCCAGCTCACCATGGGGACAGGTTAGTGAAGCTTTCTTT
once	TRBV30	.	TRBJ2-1	CAWSVGGGWEREDHNEQFF	TGTGCCTGGAGTGTAGGTGGGGGCTGGGAGCGGGAAGACCACAATGAGCAGTTCTTC
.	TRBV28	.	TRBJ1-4	CASSSDATNEKLFF	TGTGCCAGCAGTTCAGATGCAACTAATGAAAAACTGTTTTTT
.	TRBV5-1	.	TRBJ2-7	CASSLQGSYEQYF	TGCGCCAGCAGCCTACAGGGATCCTACGAGCAGTACTTC
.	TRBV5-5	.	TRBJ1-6	CASSYRSSPLHF	TGTGCCAGCAGCTATAGAAGTTCACCCCTCCACTTT
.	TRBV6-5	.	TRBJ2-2	CASSARGNTGELFF	TGTGCCAGCAGTGCCCGGGGGAACACCGGGGAGCTGTTTTTT
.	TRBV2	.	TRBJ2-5	CASSARETQYF	TGTGCCAGCAGTGCCCGAGAGACCCAGTACTTC
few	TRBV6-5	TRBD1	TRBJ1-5	CASSSDRDQPQHF	TGTGCCAGCAGCTCAGACAGGGATCAGCCCCAGCATTTT
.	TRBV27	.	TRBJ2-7	CASSPSPLEQYF	TGTGCCAGCAGTCCGTCCCCCCTGGAGCAGTACTTC
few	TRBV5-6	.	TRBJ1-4	CASSLEGRGEKLFF	TGTGCCAGCAGCTTGGAGGGGAGGGGTGAAAAACTGTTTTTT
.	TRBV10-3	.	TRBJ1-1	CAISDQGRTEAFF	TGTGCCATCAGTGATCAGGGAAGGACTGAAGCTTTCTTT
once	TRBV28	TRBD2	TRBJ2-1	CASSRLAGGEQFF	TGTGCCAGCAGTCGGCTAGCGGGCGGTGAGCAGTTCTTC
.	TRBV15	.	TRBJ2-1	CATSMPFGERVGNEQFF	TGTGCCACCAGCATGCCCTTTGGGGAGCGGGTGGGCAATGAGCAGTTCTTC
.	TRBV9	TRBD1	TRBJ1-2	CASSADRVGYTF	TGTGCCAGCAGCGCGGACAGGGTTGGCTACACCTTC
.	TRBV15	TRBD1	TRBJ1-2	CATSRGQVDGYTF	TGTGCCACCAGCCGAGGACAGGTGGATGGCTACACCTTC
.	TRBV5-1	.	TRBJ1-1	CASSFNPGNTEAFF	TGCGCCAGCAGCTTTAATCCGGGGAACACTGAAGCTTTCTTT
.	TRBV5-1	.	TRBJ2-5	CASSISGETQYF	TGCGCCAGCAGCATTAGCGGCGAGACCCAGTACTTC
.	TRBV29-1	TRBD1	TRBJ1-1	CSGEGQGRTEAFF	TGCAGCGGGGAAGGACAGGGGAGGACTGAAGCTTTCTTT